These 3 T cell receptor beta chains originate from one sample sequenced in a study of OX40 agonist ivuxolimab in advanced cancers. Clones were sequenced by immunoSEQ multiplex PCR, and TCRdb holds only the in-frame ones, with some missing. Of about 68,000 clones in the sample, 65% to 85% were seen once. This specimen consisted of CD4+ or CD8+ T cells sorted from blood, obtained in a trial of the OX40 agonist ivuxolimab. The receptors come from an adult with an advanced solid tumor such as melanoma, head and neck, liver or kidney cancer.

The chain recombines TRBV10-3 with TRBJ2-5, with 7 bases fitting TRBD1. The V and J ends lost 0 bases and 5 bases, in that order; junction bases with no gene match: 3. Germline-derived CDR1 and CDR2 are ENHRY and SYGVKD. The CDR3 length is 14 residues. The CDR3 sequence: CAISESDRRETQYF. The CDR3 nucleotides are TGTGCCATCAGTGAGTCGGACAGGAGGGAGACCCAGTACTTC.

V gene TRBV2 combines with J gene TRBJ1-6, with D tentatively TRBD1 (6 bases). V was shortened by 4 bases and J by 7 bases, with 14 bases between the two germline ends. CDR3 size: 15 residues. Germline V gene data show CDR1 as SNHLY and CDR2 as FYNNEI. The CDR3 DNA reads as TGTGCCAGCAGTGTACAGGGCGGAAAAAATTCACCCCTCCACTTT. Encoded protein: CASSVQGGKNSPLHF.

The genes are TRBV7-2 and TRBJ2-5; TRBD2 might be the D (6 bases). V lost 3 bases to trimming and J lost 3 bases, with 8 bases between them. CDR3 length: 13 amino acids. The germline V gene encodes CDR1 SGHTA and CDR2 FQGNSA. CDR3 sequence (DNA): TGTGCCAGCAGCTTTAGCGGAGAAGAGACCCAGTACTTC. This sequence encodes CASSFSGEETQYF.